These 20 T cell receptor beta chains came from one sample sequenced in a study of T cell responses to AZD1222 COVID-19 vaccine. Some clones are missing from TCRdb's copy, which holds only in-frame ones; the method was immunoSEQ multiplex PCR. Among around 88,000 clones listed, roughly 90% were seen once. This material consisted of peripheral blood, taken on day 0 of MenACWY control vaccination. The receptors were sampled from an adult in good health.

This rearrangement joins TRBV7-2 to TRBJ2-7; 8 nucleotides align to TRBD2. V lost 2 bases and J lost 3; bases outside the gene matches: 6. There are 15 residues in the CDR3. The V gene's germline CDR1 is SGHTA and CDR2 FQGNSA. CDR3 DNA sequence: TGTGCCAGCAGCTTAAACGGGGGGGCGATCTACGAGCAGTACTTC. Its protein is CASSLNGGAIYEQYF.

This rearrangement joins TRBV19 to TRBJ2-3, with D perhaps matching TRBD1 (6 bases). This CDR3 comprises 14 residues. Germline CDR1 reads LNHDA; CDR2 reads SQIVND (reference sequence). The V end lost 10 bases, the J end lost 3 bases, and 17 bases lay between the germline ends. CDR3 residues: CATSQGTRTDTQYF. The CDR3 nucleotides read TGTGCCACCAGTCAGGGGACAAGGACAGATACGCAGTATTTT.

This CDR3 reads CASSEGAFGPGEQFF. The CDR3, as DNA: TGCGCCAGCAGTGAGGGGGCTTTTGGTCCAGGTGAGCAGTTCTTC. The chain uses TRBV10-2 and TRBJ2-1, with D tentatively TRBD1 (5 bases). Germline lookup yields CDR1 WSHSY and CDR2 SAAADI. The CDR3 loop spans 15 amino acids. V lost 2 bases to trimming and J lost 9 bases, with 17 bases between them.

The rearrangement joins TRBV10-3 to TRBJ2-7, with D perhaps matching TRBD1 (6 bases). The V end was cut by 2 bases, the J end by 3 bases, with 11 bases between. The length of the CDR3 is 14 residues. Per germline, CDR1 ENHRY and CDR2 SYGVKD. The CDR3 loop is CAISEERGNYEQYF. CDR3 nucleotides: TGTGCCATCAGTGAGGAGAGGGGGAACTACGAGCAGTACTTC.

The rearrangement links TRBV3-1 (or the pseudogene TRBV3-2) to TRBJ1-3; no firm D call. Per germline, CDR1 LGHDT and CDR2 YNNKEL (reference sequence). V shed 1 base and J shed 9 bases, with 10 bases lying between them. The CDR3 consists of 13 residues. The CDR3 region is CASSQVRASTIYF. DNA of the CDR3: TGTGCCAGCAGCCAAGTCCGAGCTTCCACCATATATTTT.

This chain joins TRBV9 and TRBJ2-5; no reliable D call. The V end was cut by 0 bases, the J end by 5 bases, with 11 bases between. The germline gives CDR1 SGDLS, CDR2 YYNGEE. CDR3 length equals 14 residues. In DNA, the CDR3 is TGTGCCAGCAGCGTAGGTGATAGCTGGGAGACCCAGTACTTC. Its translation is CASSVGDSWETQYF.

The rearrangement links TRBV5-1 to TRBJ2-7, with D possibly TRBD2 on 6 matching bases. Per germline, CDR1 SGHRS and CDR2 YFSETQ. The germline V and J ends were trimmed by 0 bases and 3 bases, with 10 bases remaining between them. The CDR3 has 14 residues. The CDR3 spells CASSLGVGGYEQYF. The CDR3 DNA reads as TGCGCCAGCAGCTTGGGGGTCGGGGGCTACGAGCAGTACTTC.

This clone appeared once. This chain links TRBV2 with TRBJ2-1; 7 positions match TRBD1. V was clipped by 4 bases and J by 7 bases; unmatched bases: 10. Germline V gene sequence: CDR1 SNHLY, CDR2 FYNNEI. This CDR3 spans 15 amino acids. The CDR3 region has the DNA TGTGCCAGCAGTGGCCGGGACAGAATTAGTAATGAGCAGTTCTTC. Translating it yields CASSGRDRISNEQFF.

The DNA of the CDR3 is TGTGCCAGCAGTTACTCGCTAGCGGGGGGCACAGATACGCAGTATTTT. It encodes CASSYSLAGGTDTQYF. The chain has TRBV6-2 or TRBV6-3 and TRBJ2-3; TRBD2 aligns across 10 bases. The V gene end was trimmed by 0 bases and the J gene end by 1 base; junction bases not matched to a gene: 1. This CDR3 comprises 16 residues. Germline V CDR1 and CDR2: MNHEY, SVGEGT.

The J gene is TRBJ2-3, the V gene TRBV9; D is perhaps TRBD2 (5 bases). Germline CDR1 SGDLS, CDR2 YYNGEE. CDR3 length: 15 amino acids. Trimming took off 0 bases at V and 1 base at J, with 9 bases between the two ends. CDR3 sequence (DNA): TGTGCCAGCAGCGTAGGGCCCGGGGGCACAGATACGCAGTATTTT. As protein: CASSVGPGGTDTQYF.

J is TRBJ2-3 and V is TRBV5-4, with 7 positions matching TRBD2. Germline V gene lookup returns CDR1 SGHNT and CDR2 YYREEE (reference sequence). The CDR3 totals 15 residues. V trimming: 3 bases; J trimming: 2 bases; junction bases outside the gene matches: 6. The CDR3 here is CASSSTAGTTDTQYF. The CDR3 DNA is TGTGCCAGCAGCTCGACAGCGGGGACCACAGATACGCAGTATTTT. Full variable domain (outside the CDR3, taken from reference TRBV5-4 and TRBJ2-3): ETGVTQSPTHLIKTRGQQVTLRCSSQSGHNTVSWYQQALGQGPQFIFQYYREEENGRGNFPPRFSGLQFPNYSSELNVNALELDDSALYLCASSSTAGTTDTQYFGPGTRLTVL.

In this sample, this clone turned up a few times. V gene TRBV5-6 combines with J gene TRBJ2-3, with D maybe TRBD2 (5 bases). V shed 4 bases and J shed 4 bases, with 16 bases lying between them. Germline V gene lookup returns CDR1 SGHDT and CDR2 YYEEEE. This CDR3 spans 15 amino acids. CDR3 region: CASSPGFRIADTQYF. In nucleotides, the CDR3 is TGTGCCAGCAGCCCGGGGTTCCGAATTGCAGATACGCAGTATTTT. Variable domain in full (rest from reference TRBV5-6 and TRBJ2-3): DAGVTQSPTHLIKTRGQQVTLRCSPKSGHDTVSWYQQALGQGPQFIFQYYEEEERQRGNFPDRFSGHQFPNYSSELNVNALLLGDSALYLCASSPGFRIADTQYFGPGTRLTVL.

This chain links TRBV6-5 with TRBJ1-6; maybe TRBD1 (5 bases). The ends were cut back, 5 bases at V and 6 bases at J, with 11 bases in the middle. Germline CDR1 is MNHEY and CDR2 is SVGAGI. This CDR3 region has 14 residues. CDR3 sequence (DNA): TGTGCCAGCAGTCCCGGGAGGGGTAATTCACCCCTCCACTTT. Encoded protein: CASSPGRGNSPLHF.

The V and J genes are TRBV30 and TRBJ1-2; D is undetermined. V was clipped by 2 bases and J by 4 bases, with 11 bases between them. This CDR3 region has 13 residues. In germline, CDR1 is GTSNPN, CDR2 SVGIG (reference sequence). The CDR3 sequence is CAWSSLGSYGYTF. CDR3 in DNA: TGTGCCTGGAGTAGTTTGGGGTCCTATGGCTACACCTTC.

V and J are TRBV30 and TRBJ1-5, with TRBD1 matching over 10 bases. Germline V gene sequence: CDR1 GTSNPN, CDR2 SVGIG (reference sequence). Trimming removed 5 bases from V and 4 bases from J; junction bases left unmatched: 2. The CDR3 consists of 13 residues. CDR3 region: CAWSGQGNQPQHF. The CDR3 DNA follows: TGTGCCTGGTCGGGACAGGGGAATCAGCCCCAGCATTTT.

CDR3 DNA: TGCGCCAGCAGCTCCACAGCGGGGGTGAACACCGGGGAGCTGTTTTTT. Protein: CASSSTAGVNTGELFF. This chain connects TRBV5-1 to TRBJ2-2, with 8 bases fitting TRBD2. Germline V gene sequence: CDR1 SGHRS, CDR2 YFSETQ. J lost 1 base, V lost 3 bases, and 5 bases had no gene match. CDR3 length: 16 residues.

This chain joins TRBV18 and TRBJ1-2; TRBD1 might be the D (6 bases). V dropped 9 bases and J dropped 4 bases, with 21 bases sitting between them. The V gene's germline CDR1 is KGHSH and CDR2 LQKENI. The CDR3 consists of 15 residues. Here the CDR3 DNA reads TGTGCCAGTTCGCGTACCGGGACAAATATCTATGGCTACACCTTC. As protein: CASSRTGTNIYGYTF.

This clone has only one observation. The chain recombines TRBV5-8 with TRBJ1-5, with 12 bases identical to TRBD1. CDR3 length: 17 residues. CDR1 is SGHTS and CDR2 is YDEGEE in the germline V gene. The trim removed 4 bases at V and 2 bases at J, leaving 7 bases unmatched. CDR3: CASSPGTGGRGNQPQHF. The DNA of the CDR3 is TGTGCCAGCAGCCCCGGGACAGGGGGCCGGGGCAATCAGCCCCAGCATTTT. Using reference TRBV5-8 and TRBJ1-5 for the parts outside the CDR3, the full variable domain is EAGVTQSPTHLIKTRGQQATLRCSPISGHTSVYWYQQALGLGLQFLLWYDEGEERNRGNFPPRFSGRQFPNYSSELNVNALELEDSALYLCASSPGTGGRGNQPQHFGDGTRLSIL.

The genes are TRBV3-1 (or the pseudogene TRBV3-2) and TRBJ2-2; no clear D. The germline V and J ends were trimmed by 4 bases and 3 bases, with 6 bases remaining between them. CDR1 is LGHDT and CDR2 is YNNKEL in the germline V gene (reference sequence). This CDR3 comprises 13 residues. The CDR3 DNA sequence: TGTGCCAGCAGCCGGGAATACACCGGGGAGCTGTTTTTT. Protein: CASSREYTGELFF.

This clone was detected a few times. The V gene is TRBV6-2 or TRBV6-3, the J gene TRBJ2-3; 7 bases match TRBD2. The ends lost 5 bases at V and 2 bases at J; junction bases unmatched: 7. The CDR3 has 15 residues. Germline values: CDR1 MNHEY, CDR2 SVGEGT. DNA for the CDR3: TGTGCCAGCAGTACGAGTAGCGGGTCCACAGATACGCAGTATTTT. Protein product: CASSTSSGSTDTQYF.